Below, one TCR beta chain is given with its context. Its matching antigen is unknown. It was by quantitative 5'-RACE with molecular barcodes that TCR beta libraries were made. Each CDR3 protein gets one entry after TCRdb re-called the 5' RACE reads with MiXCR. The sample lists about 440,000 distinct CDR3 sequences, more than 15% seen once, with 1% in the top ten. This record belongs to a study of CD8 T cells in ankylosing spondylitis. General study findings and limits: Ankylosing spondylitis blood appeared to be characterized by a TCR beta motif of under 10 highly homologous variants. Disease-linked clones bore a CD8+ phenotype and were relatively rare in peripheral blood.

CDR3 size: 16 residues. After removal of 4 bases from V and 5 bases from J, the junction contained 8 bases not matched to a gene. Per the germline V gene, CDR1 is SGHKS and CDR2 is YYEKEE (reference sequence). The sequence came from a male donor with ankylosing spondylitis. The gene calls are TRBV5-5 and TRBJ2-5; 13 nucleotides match TRBD2. Sample: blood, either unsorted or a sorted T cell fraction (not recorded which). The CDR3 nucleotides are TGTGCCAGCAGCGGCGGGACTAGCGGGGTCGGGGAGACCCAGTACTTC. Protein: CASSGGTSGVGETQYF. Combining the CDR3 with reference TRBV5-5 and TRBJ2-5 gives the whole variable domain DAGVTQSPTHLIKTRGQQVTLRCSPISGHKSVSWYQQVLGQGPQFIFQYYEKEERGRGNFPDRFSARQFPNYSSELNVNALLLGDSALYLCASSGGTSGVGETQYFGPGTRLLVL.